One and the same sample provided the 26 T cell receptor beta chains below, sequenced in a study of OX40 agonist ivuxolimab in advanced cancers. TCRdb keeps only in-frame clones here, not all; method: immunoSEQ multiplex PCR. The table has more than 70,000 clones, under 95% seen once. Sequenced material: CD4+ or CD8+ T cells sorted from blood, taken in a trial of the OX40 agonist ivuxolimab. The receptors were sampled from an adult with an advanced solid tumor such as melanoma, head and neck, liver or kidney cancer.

CDR3 nucleotides: TGTGCTAGTGGTTTTGATAGGGAAACAGATACGCAGTATTTT. Translated, it gives CASGFDRETDTQYF. V and J are TRBV12-5 and TRBJ2-3; the D is unclear. The germline V gene encodes CDR1 LGHNT and CDR2 FRNRAP. Trimming cost V 3 bases and J 3 bases, with 10 bases left between them. This CDR3 comprises 14 residues.

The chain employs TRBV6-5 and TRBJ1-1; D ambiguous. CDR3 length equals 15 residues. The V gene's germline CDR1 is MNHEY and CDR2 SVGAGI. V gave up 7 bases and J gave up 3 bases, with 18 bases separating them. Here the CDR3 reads CASKVTQAIHTEAFF. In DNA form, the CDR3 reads TGTGCCAGCAAGGTGACTCAAGCTATACACACTGAAGCTTTCTTT.

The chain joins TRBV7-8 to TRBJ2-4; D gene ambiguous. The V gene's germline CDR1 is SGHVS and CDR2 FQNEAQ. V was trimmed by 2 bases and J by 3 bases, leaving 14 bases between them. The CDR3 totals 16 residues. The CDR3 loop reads CASSLQWASYKNIQYF. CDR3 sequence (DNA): TGTGCCAGCAGCTTACAGTGGGCCTCATACAAAAACATTCAGTACTTC.

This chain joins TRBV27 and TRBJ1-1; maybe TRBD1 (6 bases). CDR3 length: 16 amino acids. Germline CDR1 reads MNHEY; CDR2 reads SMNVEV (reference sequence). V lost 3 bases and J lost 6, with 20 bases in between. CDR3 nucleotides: TGTGCCAGCAGTTTCGGGCTTGGGGGCCCGAGGGCTGAAGCTTTCTTT. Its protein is CASSFGLGGPRAEAFF.

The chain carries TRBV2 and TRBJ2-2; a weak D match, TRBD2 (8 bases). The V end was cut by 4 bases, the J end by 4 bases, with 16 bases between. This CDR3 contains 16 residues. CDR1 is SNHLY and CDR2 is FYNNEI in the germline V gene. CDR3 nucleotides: TGTGCCAGCAGTGGACGGGGGGGACAGAGCACCGGGGAGCTGTTTTTT. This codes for CASSGRGGQSTGELFF.

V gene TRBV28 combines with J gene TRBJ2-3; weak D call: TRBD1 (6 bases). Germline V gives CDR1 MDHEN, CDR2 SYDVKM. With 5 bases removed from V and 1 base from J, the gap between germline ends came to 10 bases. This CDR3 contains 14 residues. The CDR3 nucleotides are TGTGCCAGCAGTCAACGGACAGGCACAGATACGCAGTATTTT. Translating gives CASSQRTGTDTQYF.

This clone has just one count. Here the CDR3 reads CASSLNGQNTEAFF. CDR3 sequence (DNA): TGTGCCAGCAGCCTCAACGGGCAGAACACTGAAGCTTTCTTT. The rearrangement joins TRBV11-2 to TRBJ1-1; D ambiguous. The CDR3 runs 14 residues. Germline V gene sequence: CDR1 SGHAT, CDR2 FQNNGV. V dropped 5 bases and J dropped 1 base, with 11 bases sitting between them. Combining the CDR3 with reference TRBV11-2 and TRBJ1-1 gives the whole variable domain EAGVAQSPRYKIIEKRQSVAFWCNPISGHATLYWYQQILGQGPKLLIQFQNNGVVDDSQLPKDRFSAERLKGVDSTLKIQPAKLEDSAVYLCASSLNGQNTEAFFGQGTRLTVV.

The CDR3 loop reads CASSLVVGGYNEQFF. The CDR3 DNA reads TGTGCCAGCAGCTTAGTCGTGGGGGGCTACAATGAGCAGTTCTTC. The chain couples TRBV7-8 to TRBJ2-1, with a tentative D call TRBD2 (6 bases). This CDR3 has 15 amino acids. The germline V gene encodes CDR1 SGHVS and CDR2 FQNEAQ. Trimming removed 1 base from V and 3 bases from J, with 10 bases in between.

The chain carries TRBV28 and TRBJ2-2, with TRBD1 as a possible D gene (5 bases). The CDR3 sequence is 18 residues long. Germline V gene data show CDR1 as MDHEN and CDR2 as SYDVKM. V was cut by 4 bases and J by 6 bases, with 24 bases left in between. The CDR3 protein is CASSSPPGAEARPGELFF. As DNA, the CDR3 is TGTGCCAGCAGTTCTCCACCTGGGGCAGAGGCAAGGCCCGGGGAGCTGTTTTTT.

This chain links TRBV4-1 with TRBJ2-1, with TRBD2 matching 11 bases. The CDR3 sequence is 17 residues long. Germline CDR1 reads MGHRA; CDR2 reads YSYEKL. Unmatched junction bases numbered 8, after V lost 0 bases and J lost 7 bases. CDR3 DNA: TGCGCCAGCAGCCAAGATGATACTAGCGGGAGACGGAATGAGCAGTTCTTC. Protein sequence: CASSQDDTSGRRNEQFF.

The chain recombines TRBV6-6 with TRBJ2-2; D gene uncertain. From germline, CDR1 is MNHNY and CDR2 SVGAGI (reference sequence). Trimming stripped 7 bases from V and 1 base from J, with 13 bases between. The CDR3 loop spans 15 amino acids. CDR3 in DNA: TGTGCCAGCACCACCCGTGGGCAGAACACCGGGGAGCTGTTTTTT. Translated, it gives CASTTRGQNTGELFF.

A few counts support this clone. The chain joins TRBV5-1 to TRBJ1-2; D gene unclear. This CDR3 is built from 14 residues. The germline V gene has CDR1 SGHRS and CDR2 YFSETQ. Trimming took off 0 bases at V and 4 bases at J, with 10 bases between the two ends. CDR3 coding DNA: TGCGCCAGCAGCTTGGCTAGTGACACCTATGGCTACACCTTC. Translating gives CASSLASDTYGYTF.

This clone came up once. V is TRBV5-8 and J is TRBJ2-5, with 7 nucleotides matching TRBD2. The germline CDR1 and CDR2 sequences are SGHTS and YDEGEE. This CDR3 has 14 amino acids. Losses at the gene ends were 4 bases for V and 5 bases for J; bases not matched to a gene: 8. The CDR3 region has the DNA TGTGCCAGCAGCCATTGGGGGGGAGAGGAGACCCAGTACTTC. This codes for CASSHWGGEETQYF. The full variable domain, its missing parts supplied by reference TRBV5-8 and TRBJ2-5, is EAGVTQSPTHLIKTRGQQATLRCSPISGHTSVYWYQQALGLGLQFLLWYDEGEERNRGNFPPRFSGRQFPNYSSELNVNALELEDSALYLCASSHWGGEETQYFGPGTRLLVL.

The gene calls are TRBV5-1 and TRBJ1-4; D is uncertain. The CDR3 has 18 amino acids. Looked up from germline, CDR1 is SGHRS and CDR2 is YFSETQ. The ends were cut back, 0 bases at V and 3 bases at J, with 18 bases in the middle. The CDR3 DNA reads TGCGCCAGCAGCTTGGAGTCGGCAGCCCTGCGAGCTAATGAAAAACTGTTTTTT. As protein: CASSLESAALRANEKLFF.

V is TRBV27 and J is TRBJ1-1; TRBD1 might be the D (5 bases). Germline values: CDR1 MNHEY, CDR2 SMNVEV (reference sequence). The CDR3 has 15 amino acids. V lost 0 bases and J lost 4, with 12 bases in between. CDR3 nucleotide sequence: TGTGCCAGCAGTTTATCGGAGGGGAGGGGCACTGAAGCTTTCTTT. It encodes CASSLSEGRGTEAFF.

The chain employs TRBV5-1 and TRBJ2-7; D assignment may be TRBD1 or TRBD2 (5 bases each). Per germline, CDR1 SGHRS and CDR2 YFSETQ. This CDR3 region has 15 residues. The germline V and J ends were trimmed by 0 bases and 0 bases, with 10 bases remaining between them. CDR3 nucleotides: TGCGCCAGCAGCTTGGTTGGGGACCCCTCCTACGAGCAGTACTTC. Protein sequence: CASSLVGDPSYEQYF.

CDR3 coding DNA: TGTGCCACCAGCAGAGTGGGAGTTAACGCGAACACCGGGGAGCTGTTTTTT. Its translation: CATSRVGVNANTGELFF. The V gene is TRBV15, the J gene TRBJ2-2; a possible D gene is TRBD2 (5 bases). There are 17 residues in the CDR3. CDR1 is LNHNV and CDR2 is YYDKDF in the germline V gene (reference sequence). Deletions cut 1 base from V and 0 bases from J, with 12 bases between. The full variable domain, rest sourced from reference TRBV15 and TRBJ2-2, is DAMVIQNPRYQVTQFGKPVTLSCSQTLNHNVMYWYQQKSSQAPKLLFHYYDKDFNNEADTPDNFQSRRPNTSFCFLDIRSPGLGDTAMYLCATSRVGVNANTGELFFGEGSRLTVL.

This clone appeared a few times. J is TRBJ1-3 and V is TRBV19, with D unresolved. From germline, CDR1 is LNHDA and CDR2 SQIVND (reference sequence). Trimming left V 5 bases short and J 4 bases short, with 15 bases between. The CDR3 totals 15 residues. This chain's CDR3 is CASSSRTVRGNTIYF. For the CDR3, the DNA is TGTGCCAGTAGTTCTCGGACGGTGAGAGGAAACACCATATATTTT.

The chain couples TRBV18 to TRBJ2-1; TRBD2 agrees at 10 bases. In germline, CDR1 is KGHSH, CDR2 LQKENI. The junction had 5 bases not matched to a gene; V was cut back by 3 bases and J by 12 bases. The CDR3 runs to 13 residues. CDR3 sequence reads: CASSPPAGGRQFF. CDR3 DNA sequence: TGTGCCAGCTCACCTCCAGCGGGAGGGCGGCAGTTCTTC.

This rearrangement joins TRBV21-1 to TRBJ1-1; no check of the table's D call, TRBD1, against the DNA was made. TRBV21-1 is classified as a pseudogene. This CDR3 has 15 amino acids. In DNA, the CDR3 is TGTGCCGGAACGGACAGGGGGCGAGAGGGCACTGAAGCTTTCTTT. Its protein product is CAGTDRGREGTEAFF.

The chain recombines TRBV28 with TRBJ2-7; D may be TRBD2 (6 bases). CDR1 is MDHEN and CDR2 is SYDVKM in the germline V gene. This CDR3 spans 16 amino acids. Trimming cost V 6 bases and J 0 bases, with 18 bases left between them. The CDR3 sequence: CASSASGVSTSYEQYF. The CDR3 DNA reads TGTGCCAGCAGCGCTTCGGGAGTTTCAACCTCCTACGAGCAGTACTTC.

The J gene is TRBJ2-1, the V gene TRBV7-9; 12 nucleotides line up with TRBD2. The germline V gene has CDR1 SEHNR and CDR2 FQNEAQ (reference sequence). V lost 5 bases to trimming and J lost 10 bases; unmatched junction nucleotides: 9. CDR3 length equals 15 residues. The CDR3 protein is CASSHLAGGDKEQFF. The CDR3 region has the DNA TGTGCCAGCAGCCATCTAGCGGGGGGGGATAAGGAGCAGTTCTTC.

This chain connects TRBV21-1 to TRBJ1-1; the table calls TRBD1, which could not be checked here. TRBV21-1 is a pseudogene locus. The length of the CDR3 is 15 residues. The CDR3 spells CASTKKDRRNTEAFF. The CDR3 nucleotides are TGTGCCAGCACCAAAAAGGACAGGAGGAACACTGAAGCTTTCTTT.

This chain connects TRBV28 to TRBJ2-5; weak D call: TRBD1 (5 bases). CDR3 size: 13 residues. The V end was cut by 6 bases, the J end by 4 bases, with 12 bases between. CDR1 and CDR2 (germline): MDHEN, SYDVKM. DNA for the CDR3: TGTGCCAGCAGGCCAACAGGACGAGAGACCCAGTACTTC. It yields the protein CASRPTGRETQYF.

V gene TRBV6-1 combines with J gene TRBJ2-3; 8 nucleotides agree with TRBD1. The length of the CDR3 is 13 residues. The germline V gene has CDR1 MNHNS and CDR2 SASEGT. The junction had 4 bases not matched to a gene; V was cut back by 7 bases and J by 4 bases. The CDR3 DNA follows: TGTGCCAGCAACTTACAGGGGGCAGATACGCAGTATTTT. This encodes CASNLQGADTQYF.

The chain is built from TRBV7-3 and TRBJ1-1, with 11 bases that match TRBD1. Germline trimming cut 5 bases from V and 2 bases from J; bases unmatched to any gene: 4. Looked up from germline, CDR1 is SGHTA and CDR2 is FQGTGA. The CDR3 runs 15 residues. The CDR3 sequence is CASSPDRGRNTEAFF. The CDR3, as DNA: TGTGCCAGCAGCCCGGACAGGGGGCGAAACACTGAAGCTTTCTTT. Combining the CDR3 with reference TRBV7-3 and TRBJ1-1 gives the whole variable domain GAGVSQTPSNKVTEKGKYVELRCDPISGHTALYWYRQSLGQGPEFLIYFQGTGAADDSGLPNDRFFAVRPEGSVSTLKIQRTERGDSAVYLCASSPDRGRNTEAFFGQGTRLTVV.